This T cell receptor beta chain was captured by sequencing in a study of PD-1 blockade in classical Hodgkin lymphoma (dated by TCRdb to 2019 to 2021). In the study overall: Nivolumab dosing was 3 mg/kg intravenously every 2 weeks, continuing until either disease progression or unacceptable toxicity. The study used TCR beta sequencing and CyTOF to define a peripheral blood immune signature of response to PD-1 blockade in classical Hodgkin lymphoma. What the research found in general, with its limitations: The study was restricted to a single clinical trial cohort, and the causes of repertoire differences, possibly disease activity or prior therapy, were left undefined. Among trial patients, those achieving complete response had baseline diversity similar to that of newly diagnosed patients, while diversity was significantly lower in partial responders and progressors. A significant rise by C4D1 was seen in CD4+ but not CD8+ TCR diversity (p=0.0027 vs p=0.16), with the rise being most apparent in complete responders (p=0.02). Diversity was lower in patients who began nivolumab less than 1 year after ASCT, so these patients were left out of later analyses to avoid confounding by immune reconstitution. Newly diagnosed patients were reported to have lower baseline TCR diversity than healthy donors, and relapsed/refractory patients were reported to have lower baseline TCR diversity still.

According to the study, the label for this sample's time point signals: cycle 4 day 1 (C4D1), after 6 weeks of nivolumab. All trial patients had relapsed after autologous stem cell transplantation, with cohorts A, B and C differing in prior brentuximab vedotin exposure. The trial cohort was composed of 55 to 65 patients with relapsed/refractory classical Hodgkin lymphoma, for whom complete response, partial response or progressive disease was recorded as best overall response. Single-agent nivolumab was administered to trial patients in the multi-cohort phase II CheckMate 205 trial. An independent review committee assessed best overall response using the 2007 International Working Group response criteria. PBMCs from the trial were collected at three points: immediately before nivolumab initiation (C1D1), and during therapy at cycle 2 day 1 and cycle 4 day 1. After peripheral blood was drawn into 8 mL Vacutainer Cell Preparation Tubes, PBMCs were isolated by centrifugation and then cryopreserved.

In the case of this clone: What this receptor recognizes is not known. There are no base qualities to consult, and no much larger clone falls within one base.

The Qiagen DNeasy kit was used to extract genomic DNA from unsorted PBMCs and from the negatively selected CD4+ and CD8+ fractions. TCR beta CDR3 regions were subjected to amplification by immunoSEQ multiplex PCR with primers that anneal to V and J segments. A synthetic immune receptor repertoire was used to minimize amplification bias, and any remaining bias was removed computationally after sequencing. On the study's bioinformatics: Custom Python scripts were used to quantify repertoire diversity as the Shannon entropy index. The unsorted, CD4+ and CD8+ repertoires were each analyzed separately, with the exception of combined analyses, where CD4+ and CD8+ sequences were merged in silico. A clone was considered expanded if an increase in frequency of at least 2-fold after treatment relative to C1D1 was found, and a pseudocount of 0.5 was applied to clones undetected at baseline. Singleton clones were defined as clones with 0 or 1 copy at C1D1, and non-singleton clones were defined as clones with 2 or more copies. Clones expanded in unsorted samples were assigned a CD4+, CD8+ or unknown annotation through matching of protein sequences in sorted samples from the same patient. Wilcoxon tests were applied to paired samples to test diversity changes from C1D1 to C4D1. TCRdb limited this immuneACCESS table to in-frame rearrangements with V and J called. A share of clones is missing; checked studies link under half to unresolved V genes, and the rest is unexplained. V and J calls and clone size are those listed in that table; D and trimming were worked out from the DNA. Here the sample has tens of thousands of clones; more than 75% occur a single time. The ten largest clones capture about 19% of the sample.

The source material was peripheral blood mononuclear cells (PBMCs), sampled before the fourth cycle of nivolumab. This TCR came from a human donor with classical Hodgkin lymphoma.

Here is the DNA: TGTGCCAGCAGTGCCGGGGTTCGGGAGACCCAGTACTTC. Translated, it reads CASSAGVRETQYF. The chain joins TRBV6-1 to TRBJ2-5; perhaps TRBD2 is the D gene, with 5 bases matching. The CDR3 starts with the cysteine, ends with the phenylalanine, and has 13 residues. The entry retains the CDR3 DNA only, 39 bases that are in frame from base 1. From the germline V gene, CDR1 is MNHNS and CDR2 is SASEGT. V is cut by 4 bases and J by 5 bases, and the space between the germline ends is 11 bases.